One and the same sample provided the 9 T cell receptor beta chains below, sequenced in a study of blood T cell repertoires in COVID-19. The table came from immunoSEQ multiplex PCR; TCRdb's copy has only in-frame clones and leaves some out. The sample shows 140,000 to 150,000 clones, 80% to 90% of them seen only once. Input material: peripheral blood. Receptor source: a woman aged 45-60 years with active or convalescent COVID-19.

The chain uses TRBV4-3 and TRBJ2-7; 8 bases align to TRBD1. The CDR3 is 17 residues long. Germline trimming cut 5 bases from V and 0 bases from J; bases unmatched to any gene: 12. CDR1 is LGHNA, CDR2 YSLEER, per germline. The CDR3 loop is CASSNLMSGQVSYEQYF. DNA of the CDR3: TGCGCCAGCAGCAACCTTATGTCGGGACAGGTCTCCTACGAGCAGTACTTC.

The chain couples TRBV6-2 or TRBV6-3 to TRBJ1-5; tentative D call: TRBD1 (6 bases). The CDR3 spans 15 residues. The germline V gene has CDR1 MNHEY and CDR2 SVGEGT. Trimming stripped 0 bases from V and 2 bases from J, with 8 bases between. CDR3 amino acids: CASSYSGHGNQPQHF. DNA for the CDR3: TGTGCCAGCAGTTACTCGGGACACGGCAATCAGCCCCAGCATTTT.

The V and J genes are TRBV7-2 and TRBJ1-5; unclear D gene. From germline, CDR1 is SGHTA and CDR2 FQGNSA. V was pared by 4 bases and J by 9 bases, with 19 bases between. The CDR3 is 15 residues long. CDR3 bases: TGTGCCAGCAGCTCCCAAATCTTGGGGAGCTCGCCCCAGCATTTT. Translated, it gives CASSSQILGSSPQHF.

The chain carries TRBV29-1 and TRBJ1-1, with D possibly being TRBD1 (6 bases). Germline lookup yields CDR1 SQVTM and CDR2 ANQGSEA. The CDR3 length is 15 residues. Between the trimmed V and J ends, which lost 7 bases and 0 bases, there was a span of 18 bases. The CDR3 sequence: CSGNRAGAMNTEAFF. The CDR3 DNA is TGCAGCGGAAACAGGGCAGGGGCGATGAACACTGAAGCTTTCTTT.

The chain is built from TRBV29-1 and TRBJ1-5, with 7 bases that match TRBD1. This CDR3 contains 14 residues. Germline V gene sequence: CDR1 SQVTM, CDR2 ANQGSEA. V lost 5 bases and J lost 4; bases outside the gene matches: 8. CDR3 sequence (DNA): TGCAGCGTTCTGGGAGACAGGGATAATCAGCCCCAGCATTTT. Translating it yields CSVLGDRDNQPQHF.

This chain links TRBV2 with TRBJ2-1, with D unresolved. Germline values: CDR1 SNHLY, CDR2 FYNNEI. Trimming removed 5 bases from V and 2 bases from J, with 19 bases in between. This CDR3 comprises 17 residues. The CDR3 nucleotides are TGTGCCAGCAGTTTGTCCTCTACTATTGCCGCCTACAATGAGCAGTTCTTC. This gives the protein CASSLSSTIAAYNEQFF.

V usage is TRBV5-1 and J usage is TRBJ1-4; D not certain. The V gene's germline CDR1 is SGHRS and CDR2 YFSETQ. The CDR3 length is 12 residues. Trimming shortened V by 7 bases and J by 4 bases, and 8 bases separated the two germline ends. CDR3 sequence reads: CASPSFNEKLFF. The CDR3 DNA sequence: TGCGCCAGCCCAAGCTTTAATGAAAAACTGTTTTTT.

This chain joins TRBV11-2 and TRBJ1-6; D not resolved. This CDR3 region has 13 residues. From germline, CDR1 is SGHAT and CDR2 FQNNGV. V lost 4 bases, J lost 4 bases, and 5 bases lay in between. CDR3 nucleotides: TGTGCCAGCAGCTCGGGGTATAATTCACCCCTCCACTTT. As protein: CASSSGYNSPLHF.

The genes are TRBV25-1 and TRBJ2-5; 8 bases agree with TRBD2. CDR1 is MGHDK and CDR2 is SYGVNS in the germline V gene. The CDR3 totals 16 residues. The ends lost 7 bases at V and 5 bases at J; junction bases unmatched: 15. The CDR3 DNA reads as TGTGCCAGCACCAACCTTGAGGGACTAGGGGGGGAGACCCAGTACTTC. Protein sequence: CASTNLEGLGGETQYF.